This TCR beta chain originates from a study of T cell repertoires in cytomegalovirus infection. Study in general: Selected CMV epitopes included recently identified HLA-C-restricted ones as well as well-studied HLA-B-restricted ones. Public TCR beta signatures were indicative of both CMV infection and a matching HLA type. Whole-study results and caveats: Adding up the frequency of public TCR beta families identified people who carried CMV plus the relevant HLA. Dominant in the ex vivo response were TCR beta clonotypes restricted by HLA-C and specific for CMV.

This clonotype has a count of ten or more. Its specificity is not known. The V gene's germline CDR1 is SGHVS and CDR2 FQNEAQ. There are 15 residues in the CDR3. V lost 7 bases, J lost 2 bases, and 15 bases lay in between. Each CDR3 protein gets one entry after TCRdb re-called the reads with MiXCR. The sample lists about a million distinct CDR3 sequences, 30% to 40% occurring once. The clonotype originates from a human donor in good health (CMV status not recorded). Some clones in this sample may be carry-over from other donors' samples. Here the sequenced sample was cultured CD8+ T cells from PBMCs, taken from culture after CMV antigen stimulation. The chain recombines TRBV7-8 with TRBJ1-3, with D possibly matching TRBD1 (6 bases). CDR3 sequence reads: CASIPQGLTGNTIYF. The CDR3 nucleotides are TGTGCCAGCATACCTCAGGGGCTTACTGGAAACACCATATATTTT.